This passage covers 2 T cell receptor beta chains from one sample sequenced in a study of cytomegalovirus exposure and HLA in healthy donors. The PCR contained 60 Vbeta and 13 Jbeta primers. The protocol was immunoSEQ multiplex PCR, while the TCRdb copy is restricted to in-frame clones and leaves out a portion. The sample has more than 130,000 clones; around 80% are singletons. Sequenced input: PBMCs. These receptors came from a man in his thirties or forties in good health and CMV-seronegative.

This clone was observed a few times. The V call is TRBV2, the J call TRBJ1-5; 8 bases fit TRBD1. The CDR3 has 15 residues. From germline, CDR1 is SNHLY and CDR2 FYNNEI. Trimming at V came to 6 bases and at J to 2 bases, leaving 6 bases not matched to a gene. The CDR3 DNA reads as TGTGCCAGCAGAAACGACAGGGGACGCAATCAGCCCCAGCATTTT. This sequence encodes CASRNDRGRNQPQHF.

V gene TRBV7-2 combines with J gene TRBJ2-7; tentatively, D is TRBD2 (7 bases). CDR1 and CDR2 from the germline V gene are SGHTA and FQGNSA. V lost 1 base and J lost 9, with 22 bases in between. The CDR3 length is 16 residues. Written as DNA, the CDR3 is TGTGCCAGCAGCTTAGGGGGGGCCGGGACGATAGCGGGGCAGTACTTC. This translates into CASSLGGAGTIAGQYF.